Following are 17 T cell receptor beta chains from one sample sequenced in a study of blood T cell repertoires in COVID-19. Clones were sequenced by immunoSEQ multiplex PCR, and TCRdb holds only the in-frame ones, with some missing. The repertoire holds roughly 140,000 clones, with approximately 80% as singletons. Sample: peripheral blood. The receptors shown here come from a woman aged 60-75 years with acute or convalescent COVID-19.

The chain has TRBV27 and TRBJ1-1; no reliable D call. This CDR3 has 13 amino acids. In germline, CDR1 is MNHEY, CDR2 SMNVEV (reference sequence). The germline V and J ends were trimmed by 3 bases and 3 bases, with 8 bases remaining between them. CDR3 residues: CASSFRPDTEAFF. DNA for the CDR3: TGTGCCAGCAGTTTCAGGCCCGACACTGAAGCTTTCTTT.

V gene TRBV28 combines with J gene TRBJ1-2; 11 positions agree with TRBD1. Per the germline V gene, CDR1 is MDHEN and CDR2 is SYDVKM. Trimming at V came to 4 bases and at J to 5 bases, leaving 6 bases not matched to a gene. This CDR3 has 15 residues. The CDR3 DNA sequence: TGTGCCAGCAGTTCCGGGACAGGGGGACCGTATGGCTACACCTTC. Amino acids: CASSSGTGGPYGYTF.

The chain joins TRBV4-2 to TRBJ2-1; the match to TRBD2 covers 15 bases. The CDR3 is made up of 20 amino acids. The V gene end was trimmed by 1 base and the J gene end by 6 bases; junction bases not matched to a gene: 13. Germline V CDR1 and CDR2: LGHNA, YNFKEQ. DNA of the CDR3: TGTGCCAGCAGCCAAGTTTCCGGGACTAGCGGGAGGATGGCTACCAATGAGCAGTTCTTC. It encodes CASSQVSGTSGRMATNEQFF.

A single count supports this clone. This chain connects TRBV30 to TRBJ2-1; D remains ambiguous. The CDR3 contains 13 residues. Germline V gives CDR1 GTSNPN, CDR2 SVGIG (reference sequence). The V and J ends lost 0 bases and 6 bases respectively, with 9 bases between them. Here the CDR3 DNA reads TGTGCCTGGAGTGTACTTGAGAGCAATGAGCAGTTCTTC. Amino acid sequence: CAWSVLESNEQFF.

The V call is TRBV2, the J call TRBJ2-1, with D possibly TRBD2 on 7 matching bases. Trimming removed 7 bases from V and 6 bases from J, with 19 bases in between. The germline gives CDR1 SNHLY, CDR2 FYNNEI. The CDR3 runs to 15 residues. The CDR3 loop reads CASTRDGRGANEQFF. For the CDR3, the DNA is TGTGCCAGCACTCGGGACGGCCGGGGGGCCAATGAGCAGTTCTTC.

The chain combines TRBV28 with TRBJ2-7, with no clear D. This CDR3 spans 15 amino acids. Trimming shortened V by 3 bases and J by 0 bases, and 12 bases separated the two germline ends. CDR1 is MDHEN and CDR2 is SYDVKM in the germline V gene. CDR3 residues: CASSLPGPLSYEQYF. DNA of the CDR3: TGTGCCAGCAGTTTGCCTGGGCCCCTCTCCTACGAGCAGTACTTC. The whole variable domain, filled in from reference TRBV28 and TRBJ2-7, reads DVKVTQSSRYLVKRTGEKVFLECVQDMDHENMFWYRQDPGLGLRLIYFSYDVKMKEKGDIPEGYSVSREKKERFSLILESASTNQTSMYLCASSLPGPLSYEQYFGPGTRLTVT.

The rearrangement links TRBV6-6 to TRBJ1-5; TRBD1 might be the D (6 bases). V was cut by 6 bases and J by 4 bases, with 10 bases left in between. CDR3 size: 13 residues. Germline V gene lookup returns CDR1 MNHNY and CDR2 SVGAGI (reference sequence). In DNA form, the CDR3 reads TGTGCCAGCAGCGGACAGTTTAATCAGCCCCAGCATTTT. Amino acid sequence: CASSGQFNQPQHF.

This chain links TRBV2 with TRBJ2-5, with a tentative D call TRBD2 (5 bases). Germline values: CDR1 SNHLY, CDR2 FYNNEI. The CDR3 runs 12 residues. Trimming pared 8 bases from V and 3 bases from J, leaving 10 bases between. The CDR3 reads CASGVSEETQYF. Written as DNA, the CDR3 is TGTGCCAGCGGGGTTAGCGAAGAGACCCAGTACTTC. Full variable domain (remainder filled in from reference TRBV2 and TRBJ2-5): EPEVTQTPSHQVTQMGQEVILRCVPISNHLYFYWYRQILGQKVEFLVSFYNNEISEKSEIFDDQFSVERPDGSNFTLKIRSTKLEDSAMYFCASGVSEETQYFGPGTRLLVL.

This chain links TRBV5-1 with TRBJ2-5; TRBD1 matches 12 bases. Per the germline V gene, CDR1 is SGHRS and CDR2 is YFSETQ. CDR3 length: 17 residues. V lost 1 base and J lost 8; bases outside the gene matches: 12. CDR3 nucleotides: TGCGCCAGCAGCTTGCTCGGGACAGGGGGCCCTGGTAGCACCCAGTACTTC. Its translation is CASSLLGTGGPGSTQYF.

The rearrangement joins TRBV19 to TRBJ1-5; no firm D call. The CDR3 runs to 12 residues. V shed 6 bases and J shed 7 bases, with 10 bases lying between them. Per germline, CDR1 LNHDA and CDR2 SQIVND (reference sequence). In DNA form, the CDR3 reads TGTGCCAGTAGCCGGGAGGAACAGCCCCAGCATTTT. Its protein is CASSREEQPQHF. Full variable domain (outside the CDR3, taken from reference TRBV19 and TRBJ1-5): DGGITQSPKYLFRKEGQNVTLSCEQNLNHDAMYWYRQDPGQGLRLIYYSQIVNDFQKGDIAEGYSVSREKKESFPLTVTSAQKNPTAFYLCASSREEQPQHFGDGTRLSIL.

This clone was seen a handful of times. The chain has TRBV24-1 and TRBJ2-7; 8 bases match TRBD2. Germline CDR1 reads KGHDR; CDR2 reads SFDVKD. V dropped 11 bases and J dropped 0; count of bases not matched to a gene: 8. CDR3 length equals 14 residues. CDR3 DNA sequence: TGTGCCAATAGAAAGCGGGAGAGCTCCTACGAGCAGTACTTC. It yields the protein CANRKRESSYEQYF.

This clone appeared a single time. V is TRBV5-6 and J is TRBJ1-5; no firm D call. Trimming cost V 5 bases and J 0 bases, with 15 bases left between them. Germline V CDR1 and CDR2: SGHDT, YYEEEE. This CDR3 contains 16 residues. The CDR3 loop is CASSSPLGDSNQPQHF. CDR3 in DNA: TGTGCCAGCAGTTCCCCGTTGGGAGATAGCAATCAGCCCCAGCATTTT.

The chain has TRBV12-3 or TRBV12-4 and TRBJ2-1; 8 bases agree with TRBD1. V lost 6 bases to trimming and J lost 9 bases; unmatched junction nucleotides: 4. The CDR3 loop spans 12 amino acids. The CDR3 DNA reads TGTGCCAGCAGCCCCCAGGGGGCTGAGCAGTTCTTC. This encodes CASSPQGAEQFF.

J is TRBJ2-3 and V is TRBV11-2; TRBD2 aligns across 10 bases. This CDR3 is 16 amino acids long. Trimming at V came to 1 base and at J to 3 bases, leaving 4 bases not matched to a gene. The germline gives CDR1 SGHAT, CDR2 FQNNGV. CDR3: CASSLGLAGVTDTQYF. DNA of the CDR3: TGTGCCAGCAGCTTAGGGCTAGCGGGAGTGACAGATACGCAGTATTTT.

The CDR3 nucleotides read TGTGCCAGCAGTCCCATAGCGGGACGGGACGAGCAGTACTTC. Its protein product is CASSPIAGRDEQYF. The chain links TRBV27 to TRBJ2-7; TRBD2 aligns across 8 bases. Germline lookup yields CDR1 MNHEY and CDR2 SMNVEV (reference sequence). V gave up 5 bases and J gave up 5 bases; unmatched junction bases: 8. The CDR3 consists of 14 residues.

The chain has TRBV24-1 and TRBJ2-5; 7 nucleotides agree with TRBD1. The CDR3 is made up of 16 amino acids. Germline V gene data show CDR1 as KGHDR and CDR2 as SFDVKD. Trimming removed 4 bases from V and 2 bases from J; junction bases left unmatched: 9. CDR3: CATSDRSPGQQETQYF. DNA for the CDR3: TGTGCCACCAGTGACCGATCCCCGGGACAGCAAGAGACCCAGTACTTC.

The chain has TRBV4-1 and TRBJ1-6, with D possibly TRBD1 on 5 matching bases. V was trimmed by 1 base and J by 10 bases, leaving 11 bases between them. The CDR3 has 14 amino acids. CDR1 is MGHRA and CDR2 is YSYEKL in the germline V gene. The CDR3 spells CASSQVRVSSPLHF. The CDR3, as DNA: TGCGCCAGCAGCCAAGTCAGGGTTAGCTCACCCCTCCACTTT.